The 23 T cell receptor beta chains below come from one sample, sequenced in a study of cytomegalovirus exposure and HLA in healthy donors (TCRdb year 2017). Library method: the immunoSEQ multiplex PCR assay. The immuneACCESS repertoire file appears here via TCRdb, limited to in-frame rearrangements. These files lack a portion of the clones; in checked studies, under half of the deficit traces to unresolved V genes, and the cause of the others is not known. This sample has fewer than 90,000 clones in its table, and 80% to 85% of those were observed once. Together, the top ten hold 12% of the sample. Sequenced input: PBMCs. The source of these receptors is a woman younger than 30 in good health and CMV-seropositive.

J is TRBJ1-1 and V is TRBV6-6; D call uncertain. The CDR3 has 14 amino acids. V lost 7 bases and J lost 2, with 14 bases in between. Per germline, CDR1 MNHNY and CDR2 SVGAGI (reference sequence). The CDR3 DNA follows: TGTGCCAGCACCGTTACGTGGCCAAACACTGAAGCTTTCTTT. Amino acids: CASTVTWPNTEAFF.

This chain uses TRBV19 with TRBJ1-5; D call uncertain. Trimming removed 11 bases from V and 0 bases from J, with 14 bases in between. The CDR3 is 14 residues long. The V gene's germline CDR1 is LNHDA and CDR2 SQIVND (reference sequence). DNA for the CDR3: TGTGCCGTATCCAACCAGGTTAGCAATCAGCCCCAGCATTTT. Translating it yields CAVSNQVSNQPQHF.

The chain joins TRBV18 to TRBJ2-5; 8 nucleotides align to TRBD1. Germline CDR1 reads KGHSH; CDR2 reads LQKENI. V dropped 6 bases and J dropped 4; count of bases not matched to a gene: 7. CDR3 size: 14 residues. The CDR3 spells CASSPAGGGETQYF. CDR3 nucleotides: TGTGCCAGCTCCCCAGCAGGGGGCGGAGAGACCCAGTACTTC.

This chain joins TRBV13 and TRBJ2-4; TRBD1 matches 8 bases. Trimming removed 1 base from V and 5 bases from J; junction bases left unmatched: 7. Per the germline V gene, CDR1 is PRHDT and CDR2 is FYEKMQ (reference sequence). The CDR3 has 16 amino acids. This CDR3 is CASSLAQGAWENIQYF. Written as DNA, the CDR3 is TGTGCCAGCAGCTTAGCCCAGGGGGCATGGGAAAACATTCAGTACTTC.

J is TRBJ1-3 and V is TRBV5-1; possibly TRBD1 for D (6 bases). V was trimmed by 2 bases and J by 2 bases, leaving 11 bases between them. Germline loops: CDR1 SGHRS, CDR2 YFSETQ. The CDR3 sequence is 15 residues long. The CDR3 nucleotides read TGCGCCAGCAGCTTACAGGGAGTTGCTGGAAACACCATATATTTT. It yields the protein CASSLQGVAGNTIYF.

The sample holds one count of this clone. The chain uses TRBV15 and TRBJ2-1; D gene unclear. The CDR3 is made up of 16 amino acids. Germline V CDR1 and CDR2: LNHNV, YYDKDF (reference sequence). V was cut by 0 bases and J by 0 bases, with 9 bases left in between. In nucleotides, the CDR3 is TGTGCCACCAGCAGAGACCCACGGAGCTCCTACAATGAGCAGTTCTTC. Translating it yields CATSRDPRSSYNEQFF.

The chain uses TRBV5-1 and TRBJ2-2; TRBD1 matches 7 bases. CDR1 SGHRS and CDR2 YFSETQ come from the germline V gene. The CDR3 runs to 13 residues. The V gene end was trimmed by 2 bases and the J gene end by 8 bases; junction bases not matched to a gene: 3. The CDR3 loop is CASSLTGEGELFF. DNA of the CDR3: TGCGCCAGCAGCTTAACAGGGGAAGGGGAGCTGTTTTTT. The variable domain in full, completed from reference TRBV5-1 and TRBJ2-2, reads KAGVTQTPRYLIKTRGQQVTLSCSPISGHRSVSWYQQTPGQGLQFLFEYFSETQRNKGNFPGRFSGRQFSNSRSEMNVSTLELGDSALYLCASSLTGEGELFFGEGSRLTVL.

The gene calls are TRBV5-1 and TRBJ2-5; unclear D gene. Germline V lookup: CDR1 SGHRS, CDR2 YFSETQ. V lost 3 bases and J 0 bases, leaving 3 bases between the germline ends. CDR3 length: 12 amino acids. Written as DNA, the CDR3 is TGCGCCAGCAGCTCGTACCAAGAGACCCAGTACTTC. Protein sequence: CASSSYQETQYF.

The CDR3 DNA reads TGTGCCAGTAGTGTACAAGGGGCCCCAGGGGCTGAAGCTTTCTTT. Translating gives CASSVQGAPGAEAFF. The chain combines TRBV19 with TRBJ1-1, with D perhaps TRBD1 (6 bases). The CDR3 runs to 15 residues. V dropped 5 bases and J dropped 6 bases, with 19 bases sitting between them. Germline V gene lookup returns CDR1 LNHDA and CDR2 SQIVND (reference sequence).

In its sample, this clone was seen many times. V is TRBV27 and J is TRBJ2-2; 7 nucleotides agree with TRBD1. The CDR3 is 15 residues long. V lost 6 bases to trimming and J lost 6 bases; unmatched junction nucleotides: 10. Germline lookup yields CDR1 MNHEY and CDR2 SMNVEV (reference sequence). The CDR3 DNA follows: TGTGCCAGCAGGACCTGGGACAGTTGGGCCGGGGAGCTGTTTTTT. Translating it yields CASRTWDSWAGELFF.

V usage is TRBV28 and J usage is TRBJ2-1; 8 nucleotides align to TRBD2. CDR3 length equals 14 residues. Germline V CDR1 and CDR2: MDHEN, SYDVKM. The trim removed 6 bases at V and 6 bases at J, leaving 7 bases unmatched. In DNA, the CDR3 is TGTGCCAGCAGGCCGGGGGGGCTGTCCAATGAGCAGTTCTTC. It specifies CASRPGGLSNEQFF.

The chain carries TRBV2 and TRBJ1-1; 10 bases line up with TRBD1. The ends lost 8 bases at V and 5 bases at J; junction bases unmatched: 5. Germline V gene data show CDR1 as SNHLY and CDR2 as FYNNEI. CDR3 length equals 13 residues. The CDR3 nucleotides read TGTGCCAGCGGGGGGGGACAGGGGACTGAAGCTTTCTTT. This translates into CASGGGQGTEAFF.

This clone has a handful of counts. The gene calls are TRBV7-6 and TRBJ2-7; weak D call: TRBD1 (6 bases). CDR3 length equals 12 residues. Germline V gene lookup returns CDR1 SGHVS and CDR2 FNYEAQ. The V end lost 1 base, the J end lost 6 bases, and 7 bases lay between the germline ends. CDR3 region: CASSLGGGEQYF. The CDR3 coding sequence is TGTGCCAGCAGCTTAGGAGGGGGCGAGCAGTACTTC.

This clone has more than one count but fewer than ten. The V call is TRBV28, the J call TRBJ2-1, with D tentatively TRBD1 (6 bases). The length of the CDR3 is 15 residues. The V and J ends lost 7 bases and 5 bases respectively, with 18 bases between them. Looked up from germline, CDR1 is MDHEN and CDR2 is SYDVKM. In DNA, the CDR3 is TGTGCCAGCACCGTGGGGCAGGGGCCAGACAATGAGCAGTTCTTC. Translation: CASTVGQGPDNEQFF.

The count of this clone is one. CDR3: CASSVGGQGGKPQHF. The CDR3 nucleotides read TGTGCCAGCAGCGTAGGAGGACAGGGTGGGAAGCCCCAGCATTTT. The V and J genes are TRBV9 and TRBJ1-5; 8 bases are a match to TRBD1. The germline V gene encodes CDR1 SGDLS and CDR2 YYNGEE. The CDR3 length is 15 residues. V was clipped by 0 bases and J by 8 bases; unmatched bases: 7.

CDR3 residues: CASTLGGGGETQYF. The CDR3 DNA reads TGTGCCAGCACCTTGGGGGGTGGGGGAGAGACCCAGTACTTC. The chain carries TRBV6-5 and TRBJ2-5; TRBD2 is a possible D gene (6 bases). The CDR3 spans 14 residues. Germline lookup yields CDR1 MNHEY and CDR2 SVGAGI. With 7 bases removed from V and 4 bases from J, the gap between germline ends came to 16 bases.

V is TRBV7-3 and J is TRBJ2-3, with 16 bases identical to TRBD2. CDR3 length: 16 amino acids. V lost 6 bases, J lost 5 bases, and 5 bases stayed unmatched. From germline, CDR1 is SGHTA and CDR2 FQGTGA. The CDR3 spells CASSGGLAGGQDTQYF. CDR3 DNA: TGTGCCAGCAGTGGGGGACTAGCGGGGGGGCAAGATACGCAGTATTTT.

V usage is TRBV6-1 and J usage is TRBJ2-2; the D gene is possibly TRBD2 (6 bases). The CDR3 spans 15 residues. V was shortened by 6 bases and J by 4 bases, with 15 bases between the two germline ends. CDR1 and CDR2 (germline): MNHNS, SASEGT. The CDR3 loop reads CASSGSAGGTGELFF. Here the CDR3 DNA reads TGTGCCAGCAGCGGGAGCGCCGGGGGCACCGGGGAGCTGTTTTTT.

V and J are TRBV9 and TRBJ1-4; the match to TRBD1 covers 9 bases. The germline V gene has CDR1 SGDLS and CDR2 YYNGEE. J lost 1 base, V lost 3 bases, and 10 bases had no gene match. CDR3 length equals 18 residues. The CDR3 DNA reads TGTGCCAGCAGCGCCAGCCCCGGGGACAGGGAAACTAATGAAAAACTGTTTTTT. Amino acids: CASSASPGDRETNEKLFF.

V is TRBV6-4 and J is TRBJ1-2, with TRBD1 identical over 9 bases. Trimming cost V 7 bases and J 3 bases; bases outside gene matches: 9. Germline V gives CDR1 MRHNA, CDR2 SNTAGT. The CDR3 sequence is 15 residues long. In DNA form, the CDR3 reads TGTGCCAGCAACAGCCCGGACAGGGGATACTATGGCTACACCTTC. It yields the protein CASNSPDRGYYGYTF.

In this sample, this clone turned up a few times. CDR3 coding DNA: TGTGCCAGCAGTGAATTGGGCGGGTTGGTGGAGCAGTACTTC. Its protein product is CASSELGGLVEQYF. This chain connects TRBV2 to TRBJ2-7, with D possibly being TRBD2 (5 bases). Germline V gene data show CDR1 as SNHLY and CDR2 as FYNNEI. The CDR3 extends over 14 amino acids. V lost 2 bases and J lost 7, with 15 bases in between.

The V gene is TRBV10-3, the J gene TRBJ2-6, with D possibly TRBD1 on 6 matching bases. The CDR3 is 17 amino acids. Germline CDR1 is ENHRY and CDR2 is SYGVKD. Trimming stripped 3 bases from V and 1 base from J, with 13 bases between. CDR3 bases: TGTGCCATCAGTGAATTCCAGGGGAGATCTGGGGCCAACGTCCTGACTTTC. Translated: CAISEFQGRSGANVLTF.

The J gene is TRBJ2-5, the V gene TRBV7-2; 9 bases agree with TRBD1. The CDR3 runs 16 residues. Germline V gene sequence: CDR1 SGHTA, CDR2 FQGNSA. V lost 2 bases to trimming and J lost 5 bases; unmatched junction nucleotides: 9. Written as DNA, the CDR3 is TGTGCCAGCAGCTTATACTTAGTCGACAGGGGGGAGACCCAGTACTTC. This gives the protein CASSLYLVDRGETQYF.